Below are 18 T cell receptor beta chains sequenced from a single sample in a study of shared clonotypes between healthy human individuals. Measured with immunoSEQ multiplex PCR; TCRdb has only the in-frame clones, and not every one. The data hold around 2.3 million clones, with 90% to 96% observed a single time. The sequenced sample was naive CD4+ T cells sorted from blood. Subset defined: CD45RA+ positively selected. The receptor source for this set is a man aged 18 to 35 in good health.

The chain combines TRBV2 with TRBJ1-5; 8 bases are a match to TRBD1. The CDR3 totals 17 residues. The V gene's germline CDR1 is SNHLY and CDR2 FYNNEI. The ends lost 4 bases at V and 4 bases at J; junction bases unmatched: 12. The chain's CDR3 is CASSGMSGGGGNQPQHF. The CDR3 nucleotides read TGTGCCAGCAGTGGAATGTCAGGGGGCGGGGGTAATCAGCCCCAGCATTTT.

The chain couples TRBV6-1 to TRBJ1-5, with 9 bases fitting TRBD1. Germline CDR1 reads MNHNS; CDR2 reads SASEGT. The length of the CDR3 is 13 residues. J was trimmed by 4 bases and V by 9 bases; bases with no gene match: 4. The CDR3 protein is CASEGQGNQPQHF. The CDR3 region has the DNA TGTGCCAGTGAGGGACAGGGTAATCAGCCCCAGCATTTT.

In DNA form, the CDR3 reads TGTGCCAGGGCGTGGGAGAAGGGGGTTACCGGGGAGCTGTTTTTT. Protein: CARAWEKGVTGELFF. The chain uses TRBV6-1 and TRBJ2-2, with D tentatively TRBD1 (6 bases). The germline gives CDR1 MNHNS, CDR2 SASEGT. CDR3 length: 15 residues. Trimming cost V 9 bases and J 5 bases, with 19 bases left between them.

The J gene is TRBJ1-4, the V gene TRBV18, with a possible D match to TRBD1 (5 bases). This CDR3 is built from 14 residues. CDR1 and CDR2 from the germline V gene are KGHSH and LQKENI. V lost 1 base and J lost 6, with 9 bases in between. Here the CDR3 DNA reads TGTGCCAGCTCACCACGGGACCTAGATGAAAAACTGTTTTTT. It yields the protein CASSPRDLDEKLFF.

This clone was found once. This rearrangement joins TRBV20-1 to TRBJ1-3; D call uncertain. The CDR3 sequence is 11 residues long. Trimming pared 7 bases from V and 2 bases from J, leaving 6 bases between. The V gene's germline CDR1 is DFQATT and CDR2 SNEGSKA (reference sequence). The CDR3, as DNA: TGCAGTGTCCCAACTGGAAACACCATATATTTT. This translates into CSVPTGNTIYF.

A word on this clone: Other DNA variants within this sample encode the same CDR3. This chain joins TRBV20-1 and TRBJ2-7; D is possibly TRBD1 (5 bases). The V and J ends lost 6 bases and 3 bases respectively, with 9 bases between them. The CDR3 is 11 amino acids. CDR1 DFQATT and CDR2 SNEGSKA come from the germline V gene (reference sequence). DNA of the CDR3: TGCAGTGCCCCTAGGGGCTACGAGCAGTACTTC. It translates to CSAPRGYEQYF.

The CDR3 reads CASSPGTGLGETQYF. For the CDR3, the DNA is TGTGCCAGCAGCCCGGGGACAGGTTTGGGGGAGACCCAGTACTTC. V is TRBV11-2 and J is TRBJ2-5, with 8 bases identical to TRBD1. J gave up 5 bases and V 5 bases, and 10 bases lay outside the gene matches. The CDR3 length is 15 residues. Germline V gene sequence: CDR1 SGHAT, CDR2 FQNNGV. The full variable domain, in which reference TRBV11-2 and TRBJ2-5 provide the parts outside the CDR3, is EAGVAQSPRYKIIEKRQSVAFWCNPISGHATLYWYQQILGQGPKLLIQFQNNGVVDDSQLPKDRFSAERLKGVDSTLKIQPAKLEDSAVYLCASSPGTGLGETQYFGPGTRLLVL.

This clone was counted between two and nine times. This chain links TRBV6-1 with TRBJ1-4, with no clear D. CDR3 length equals 11 residues. Trimming cost V 6 bases and J 14 bases, with 13 bases left between them. The germline gives CDR1 MNHNS, CDR2 SASEGT. CDR3 region: CASSLDFGLFF. The CDR3, as DNA: TGTGCCAGCAGCTTAGACTTTGGGCTGTTTTTT.

Of note for this clone: The junction shows a germline mismatch at one end, possibly a read error. The chain is built from TRBV11-2 and TRBJ2-7; weak D call: TRBD1 (6 bases). The CDR3 length is 12 residues. Germline values: CDR1 SGHAT, CDR2 FQNNGV. The CDR3 spells CASSSPGQPLIF. For the CDR3, the DNA is TGTGCCAGCAGCTCACCGGGACAACCATTGATCTTC.

This chain joins TRBV9 and TRBJ1-5; D gene unclear. V gave up 4 bases and J gave up 6 bases, with 14 bases separating them. The CDR3 contains 14 residues. CDR1 and CDR2 (germline): SGDLS, YYNGEE. The CDR3 loop reads CASSPVDEGQPQHF. DNA for the CDR3: TGTGCCAGCAGCCCCGTTGATGAGGGTCAGCCCCAGCATTTT.

The chain couples TRBV10-3 to TRBJ1-2; unclear D gene. CDR1 and CDR2 from the germline V gene are ENHRY and SYGVKD. CDR3 length: 15 residues. The V gene lost 2 bases and the J gene lost 2 bases, with 12 bases spanning the gap. CDR3 nucleotides: TGTGCCATCAGTGAGGGCGGAGGGAAGAACTATGGCTACACCTTC. Encoded protein: CAISEGGGKNYGYTF.

J is TRBJ1-1 and V is TRBV18; no definite D call. This CDR3 region has 14 residues. V lost 4 bases and J lost 1, with 10 bases in between. CDR1 KGHSH and CDR2 LQKENI come from the germline V gene. This CDR3 is CASSRLGGNTEAFF. CDR3 in DNA: TGTGCCAGCTCACGATTGGGAGGGAACACTGAAGCTTTCTTT.

The genes are TRBV30 and TRBJ1-5; 9 nucleotides line up with TRBD1. CDR1 and CDR2 (germline): GTSNPN, SVGIG (reference sequence). The CDR3 contains 16 residues. V gave up 3 bases and J gave up 2 bases; unmatched junction bases: 8. CDR3 region: CAWRESGTGRNQPQHF. DNA for the CDR3: TGTGCCTGGAGAGAATCCGGGACAGGGCGCAATCAGCCCCAGCATTTT.

The chain recombines TRBV7-2 with TRBJ1-5; possible D gene TRBD1, 6 bases. This CDR3 is built from 16 residues. Trimming took off 1 base at V and 4 bases at J, with 14 bases between the two ends. The V gene's germline CDR1 is SGHTA and CDR2 FQGNSA. This chain's CDR3 is CASSLEGTGSNQPQHF. CDR3 in DNA: TGTGCCAGCAGCTTAGAGGGCACAGGGTCTAATCAGCCCCAGCATTTT.

The rearrangement links TRBV5-1 to TRBJ2-7; D gene ambiguous. With 0 bases removed from V and 4 bases from J, the gap between germline ends came to 11 bases. In germline, CDR1 is SGHRS, CDR2 YFSETQ. The CDR3 spans 14 residues. Here the CDR3 reads CASSLDWKSYEQYF. CDR3 DNA: TGCGCCAGCAGCTTGGACTGGAAATCTTACGAGCAGTACTTC.

CDR3 DNA: TGTGCCAGCAGTTACGGGACTAGTAACGAGCAGTACTTC. This gives the protein CASSYGTSNEQYF. The chain has TRBV6-5 and TRBJ2-7, with TRBD2 matching over 8 bases. V shed 2 bases and J 5 bases; nucleotides not matched to a gene: 2. The germline V gene has CDR1 MNHEY and CDR2 SVGAGI. The CDR3 contains 13 residues.

The rearrangement joins TRBV5-4 to TRBJ1-6, with D possibly being TRBD1 (5 bases). The CDR3 runs to 15 residues. V lost 0 bases and J lost 15, with 19 bases in between. Germline V gives CDR1 SGHNT, CDR2 YYREEE (reference sequence). The CDR3 loop is CASSLEEGPPRDLHF. CDR3 in DNA: TGTGCCAGCAGCTTGGAAGAGGGACCACCACGAGACCTCCACTTT.

The V and J genes are TRBV6-5 and TRBJ2-1; 9 bases are a match to TRBD2. Germline V gene data show CDR1 as MNHEY and CDR2 as SVGAGI. This CDR3 comprises 15 residues. J lost 10 bases, V lost 1 base, and 8 bases had no gene match. The CDR3, as DNA: TGTGCCAGCAGTTACTATATTGCGGGGGGGAGGGAGCAGTTCTTC. It is translated as CASSYYIAGGREQFF.